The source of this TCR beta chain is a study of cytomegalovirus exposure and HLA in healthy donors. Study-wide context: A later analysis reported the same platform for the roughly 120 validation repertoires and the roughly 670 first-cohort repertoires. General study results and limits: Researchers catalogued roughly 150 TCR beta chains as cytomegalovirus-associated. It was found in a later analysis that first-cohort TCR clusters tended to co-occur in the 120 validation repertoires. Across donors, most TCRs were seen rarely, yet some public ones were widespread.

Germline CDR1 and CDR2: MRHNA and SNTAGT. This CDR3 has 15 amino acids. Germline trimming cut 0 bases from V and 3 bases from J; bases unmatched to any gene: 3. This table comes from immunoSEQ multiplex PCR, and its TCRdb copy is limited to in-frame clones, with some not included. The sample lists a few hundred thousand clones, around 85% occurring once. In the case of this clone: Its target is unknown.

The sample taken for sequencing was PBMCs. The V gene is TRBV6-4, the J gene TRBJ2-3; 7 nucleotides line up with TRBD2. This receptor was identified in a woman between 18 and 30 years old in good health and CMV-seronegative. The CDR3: CASSDSGGKTDTQYF. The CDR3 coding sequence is TGTGCCAGCAGTGACTCGGGAGGGAAGACAGATACGCAGTATTTT.